This is a list of T cell receptor beta chains from one sample in a study of shared clonotypes between healthy human individuals. Using immunoSEQ multiplex PCR, the repertoire was profiled, and TCRdb retains in-frame clones only, with some absent. The data contain over 850,000 clones, roughly 74% of them singletons. The specimen sequenced was memory CD4+ T cells from PBMCs. These TCRs come from a man aged 18 to 30 in good health. Some clones in this sample may be carry-over from other donors' samples. CDR3s include the opening cysteine and the closing phenylalanine or tryptophan. The D gene is left open where the match is weak. For some rows the clone size is stated as once, few or many, or as a class when expanded; others skip it.

clone_size d_call j_call v_call cdr3_aa cdr3_nt
few - TRBJ1-1 TRBV2 CASSERVAPAFF TGTGCCAGCAGTGAAAGGGTGGCCCCAGCTTTCTTT
- - TRBJ1-5 TRBV7-2 CASSLGAVNSNQPQHF TGTGCCAGCAGCTTAGGGGCGGTTAATAGCAATCAGCCCCAGCATTTT
- TRBD1 TRBJ1-5 TRBV19 CASSAGAGTGGPLNQPQHF TGTGCCAGTAGTGCTGGGGCCGGGACAGGGGGACCTTTAAATCAGCCCCAGCATTTT
few - TRBJ1-5 TRBV6-1 CASSEQGRYQPQHF TGTGCCAGCAGTGAACAGGGGCGTTATCAGCCCCAGCATTTT
- - TRBJ2-7 TRBV28 CASSSRVTFYEQYF TGTGCCAGCAGTTCCAGGGTTACCTTCTACGAGCAGTACTTC
- TRBD2 TRBJ2-1 TRBV29-1 CSVAPGLAGYNEQFF TGCAGCGTTGCCCCCGGACTAGCGGGTTACAATGAGCAGTTCTTC
- - TRBJ1-2 TRBV12-5 CASGSSGQRAPPTYGYTF TGTGCTAGTGGTTCATCCGGACAGCGCGCTCCCCCCACCTATGGCTACACCTTC
- - TRBJ1-1 TRBV10-3 CAISEARESDKTEAFF TGTGCCATCAGTGAGGCTAGGGAGAGTGATAAAACTGAAGCTTTCTTT
few TRBD2 TRBJ2-3 TRBV7-3 CASRAGGPTDTQYF TGTGCCAGCAGAGCGGGAGGGCCCACAGATACGCAGTATTTT
- - TRBJ2-2 TRBV9 CATARRGTGELFF TGTGCCACCGCCCGAAGGGGAACCGGGGAGCTGTTTTTT
- TRBD1 TRBJ1-2 TRBV19 CASSVRTGSHGYTF TGTGCCAGTAGTGTCAGGACAGGGAGTCATGGCTACACCTTC
- TRBD1 TRBJ1-2 TRBV6-5 CASRGQGNYGYTF TGTGCCAGCAGGGGACAGGGGAACTATGGCTACACCTTC
- TRBD1 TRBJ2-7 TRBV7-9 CASSLTGDEQYF TGTGCCAGCAGCTTGACAGGGGACGAGCAGTACTTC
many - TRBJ1-5 TRBV30 CAWSPGSNQPQHF TGTGCCTGGAGTCCCGGTAGCAATCAGCCCCAGCATTTT
- - TRBJ2-7 TRBV28 CASSLFDRNYEQYF TGTGCCAGCAGTTTATTTGACAGAAACTACGAGCAGTACTTC
- - TRBJ2-7 TRBV19 CASSIVGGNFYEQYF TGTGCCAGTAGTATTGTAGGCGGGAACTTCTACGAGCAGTACTTC
- TRBD2 TRBJ2-1 TRBV5-1 CASSLVAGAANEQFF TGCGCCAGCAGCTTGGTAGCGGGAGCCGCTAATGAGCAGTTCTTC
- - TRBJ2-1 TRBV7-3 CASSPGDYNEQFF TGTGCCAGCAGCCCGGGGGATTACAATGAGCAGTTCTTC
- TRBD2 TRBJ2-1 TRBV9 CASSVGVVSGRVVQFF TGTGCCAGCAGCGTAGGTGTTGTTAGCGGGAGAGTTGTGCAGTTCTTC
- - TRBJ1-5 TRBV5-5 CASSLGPPRGNQPQHF TGTGCCAGCAGCTTGGGGCCCCCTCGGGGCAATCAGCCCCAGCATTTT
- TRBD1 TRBJ2-1 TRBV5-1 CASSFGTGSWGSYNEQFF TGCGCCAGCAGCTTCGGGACAGGCTCATGGGGATCCTACAATGAGCAGTTCTTC
- - TRBJ2-7 TRBV13 CASSSNLANTYEQYF TGTGCCAGCAGCTCCAACCTAGCGAACACCTACGAGCAGTACTTC
once TRBD2 TRBJ2-3 TRBV4-1 CASSQAGLAVTDTQYF TGCGCCAGCAGCCAAGCGGGACTAGCGGTTACAGATACGCAGTATTTT
- TRBD2 TRBJ2-5 TRBV9 CASSVGLAGGPSETQYF TGTGCCAGCAGCGTGGGACTAGCGGGAGGGCCCTCAGAGACCCAGTACTTC
once - TRBJ1-2 TRBV2 CASSEEGKGFGYTF TGTGCCAGCAGTGAAGAGGGAAAGGGGTTTGGCTACACCTTC
- - TRBJ2-5 TRBV30 CAWENGGRETQYF TGTGCCTGGGAAAATGGGGGGCGTGAGACCCAGTACTTC
- - TRBJ1-1 TRBV14 CASSREQGLLGFITEAFF TGTGCCAGCAGCCGAGAACAAGGGTTGTTGGGGTTTATCACTGAAGCTTTCTTT
- TRBD1 TRBJ2-7 TRBV6-6 CASRRQGPREQYF TGTGCCAGCAGGAGACAGGGCCCCAGGGAGCAGTACTTC
- TRBD1 TRBJ2-3 TRBV2 CASSVGQGAQYF TGTGCCAGCAGTGTAGGACAGGGGGCGCAGTATTTT